The TCR beta chain under discussion was sequenced for a study of shared clonotypes between healthy human individuals. On the study more broadly: Donors had three CD4 naive, three CD4 memory, two CD8 naive and one CD8 memory plate apiece.

Regarding this clone: Antigen: not known. This sample also contains other DNA sequences that code for the same CDR3.

Source study methods: Filtering was not the same, since immunoSEQ gave junction-only sequences without quality scores. Sequencing used immunoSEQ multiplex PCR; TCRdb keeps in-frame clones, though not all of them. The DNA was the basis for D and trimming; V, J and clone size are from that table. The repertoire holds fewer than 200,000 clones, with 66% as singletons. Germline lookup yields CDR1 MNHNS and CDR2 SASEGT. This CDR3 has 14 amino acids. Losses at the gene ends were 4 bases for V and 2 bases for J; bases not matched to a gene: 3. Into CD45RA+ naive and CD45RA-negative memory subsets, the CD4+ cells were split. Findings and limits, study-wide: Among the subsets, naive ones generally showed larger estimated richness than memory ones.

Sequenced input: memory CD4+ T cells sorted from blood. Subset noted: CD45RA-negative fraction. The rearrangement links TRBV6-1 to TRBJ2-7; 9 nucleotides match TRBD1. The clonotype comes from a man aged 25-45 years in good health. The CDR3 sequence: CASSGGQGPYEQYF. The CDR3 nucleotides read TGTGCCAGCAGTGGGGGACAGGGACCCTACGAGCAGTACTTC.